This TCR beta chain is drawn from a study of post-analysis software for immune sequencing data. CDR3 length equals 14 residues. Germline V gene sequence: CDR1 MNHEY, CDR2 SVGAGI. V gave up 2 bases and J gave up 11 bases, with 18 bases separating them. Study observations and caveats: Significantly lower normalized Chao1 diversity was seen in multiple sclerosis patients than in controls. Five or six TRBV segments were significantly more frequent in patients than in controls. TRBV5-6, TRBV5-1 and TRBV20-1 were among these segments. Under F measure analysis, samples from one preparation batch co-clustered strongly.

This clonotype was detected once. Antigen unknown. Tagging with unique molecular identifiers was a feature of the TCR beta cDNA libraries. The authors obtained roughly 0.5 million cDNA molecules from approximately 0.95 to 9.8 million T cells. Via MiXCR, TCRdb re-called the PCR reads, giving one row per CDR3 protein. Here the sample spans roughly 700,000 distinct CDR3 sequences, roughly 27% being singletons. The chain links TRBV6-5 to TRBJ2-5; D may match TRBD1 or TRBD2 (5 bases each). What was sequenced was blood. This clonotype was sampled from a girl between 5 and 17 years old with multiple sclerosis. The CDR3 DNA follows: TGTGCCAGCAGTTACGCCAGGGCGGGCAATGAGCAGTACTTC. It codes for CASSYARAGNEQYF.